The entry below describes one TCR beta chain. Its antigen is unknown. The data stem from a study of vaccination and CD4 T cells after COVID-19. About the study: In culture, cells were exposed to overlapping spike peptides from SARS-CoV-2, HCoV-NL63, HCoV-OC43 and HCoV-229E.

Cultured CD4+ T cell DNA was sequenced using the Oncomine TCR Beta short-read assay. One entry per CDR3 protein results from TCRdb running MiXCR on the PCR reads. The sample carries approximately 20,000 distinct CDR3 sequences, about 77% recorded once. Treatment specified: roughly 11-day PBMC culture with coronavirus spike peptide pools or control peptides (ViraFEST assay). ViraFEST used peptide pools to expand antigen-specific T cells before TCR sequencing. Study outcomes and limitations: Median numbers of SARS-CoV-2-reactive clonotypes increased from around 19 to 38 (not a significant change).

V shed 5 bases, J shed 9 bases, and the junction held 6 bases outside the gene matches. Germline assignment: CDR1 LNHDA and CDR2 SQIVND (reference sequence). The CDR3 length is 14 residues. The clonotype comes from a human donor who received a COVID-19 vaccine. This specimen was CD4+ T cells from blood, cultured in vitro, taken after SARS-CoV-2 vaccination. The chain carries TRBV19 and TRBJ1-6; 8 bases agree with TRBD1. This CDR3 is CASSHTGGGSPLHF. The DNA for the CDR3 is TGTGCCAGTAGTCACACAGGGGGTGGTTCACCCCTCCACTTT.